A single sample gave rise to the 9 T cell receptor beta chains below, sequenced in a study of blood T cell repertoires in COVID-19. This table comes from immunoSEQ multiplex PCR, and its TCRdb copy is limited to in-frame clones, with some not included. The table records 130,000 to 150,000 clones, 81% of them present only once. Sample: peripheral blood. These receptors were obtained from a human donor in a cohort sampled during active COVID-19.

This chain links TRBV7-8 with TRBJ2-7; D is possibly TRBD1 (6 bases). The V gene's germline CDR1 is SGHVS and CDR2 FQNEAQ. The V and J ends lost 5 bases and 3 bases respectively, with 8 bases between them. This CDR3 has 12 amino acids. The CDR3 is CASSGRGYEQYF. CDR3 bases: TGTGCCAGCAGCGGCAGGGGCTACGAGCAGTACTTC.

This rearrangement joins TRBV9 to TRBJ2-7; perhaps TRBD1 as D (5 bases). This CDR3 spans 14 amino acids. Per the germline V gene, CDR1 is SGDLS and CDR2 is YYNGEE. Trimming cost V 3 bases and J 5 bases, with 15 bases left between them. The CDR3 DNA sequence: TGTGCCAGCAGCGCTGCCGGCAGGGTCCACGAGCAGTACTTC. Its translation is CASSAAGRVHEQYF.

The rearrangement links TRBV6-2 or TRBV6-3 to TRBJ2-7, with D maybe TRBD1 (5 bases). V was trimmed by 0 bases and J by 1 base, leaving 22 bases between them. The CDR3 runs to 19 residues. Germline values: CDR1 MNHEY, CDR2 SVGEGT. The CDR3 region has the DNA TGTGCCAGCAGTTACTCCTCCCCGTGGGCCAAGGGGAAATCCTACGAGCAGTACTTC. Protein: CASSYSSPWAKGKSYEQYF.

This clone was recorded once. The rearrangement joins TRBV6-2 or TRBV6-3 to TRBJ2-6; TRBD1 matches at 10 bases. Germline CDR1 and CDR2: MNHEY and SVGEGT. The CDR3 runs 19 residues. The V gene end was trimmed by 1 base and the J gene end by 2 bases; junction bases not matched to a gene: 8. The CDR3 region is CASSYFRGQGRTGANVLTF. The CDR3 bases are TGTGCCAGCAGTTACTTTCGGGGACAGGGGAGAACTGGGGCCAACGTCCTGACTTTC.

V usage is TRBV14 and J usage is TRBJ2-3, with D possibly being TRBD2 (6 bases). The CDR3 has 15 amino acids. Germline loops: CDR1 SGHDN, CDR2 FVKESK. Trimming stripped 2 bases from V and 4 bases from J, with 13 bases between. DNA for the CDR3: TGTGCCAGCAGCCAACGGGAGTGGGGCCCAGATACGCAGTATTTT. Encoded protein: CASSQREWGPDTQYF.

The chain has TRBV18 and TRBJ2-5; weak D call: TRBD1 (5 bases). CDR1 is KGHSH, CDR2 LQKENI, per germline. The CDR3 loop spans 14 amino acids. With 8 bases removed from V and 5 bases from J, the gap between germline ends came to 18 bases. The CDR3 reads CASHTGGARETQYF. In DNA form, the CDR3 reads TGTGCCAGCCATACAGGTGGCGCGAGGGAGACCCAGTACTTC. The variable domain in full, completed from reference TRBV18 and TRBJ2-5, reads NAGVMQNPRHLVRRRGQEARLRCSPMKGHSHVYWYRQLPEEGLKFMVYLQKENIIDESGMPKERFSAEFPKEGPSILRIQQVVRGDSAAYFCASHTGGARETQYFGPGTRLLVL.

This rearrangement joins TRBV28 to TRBJ1-2, with D maybe TRBD1 (5 bases). V lost 5 bases, J lost 3 bases, and 10 bases lay in between. The CDR3 has 13 amino acids. Germline CDR1 MDHEN, CDR2 SYDVKM. The CDR3 here is CASSPGNDYGYTF. The CDR3 bases are TGTGCCAGCAGTCCAGGGAACGACTATGGCTACACCTTC.

This rearrangement joins TRBV7-8 to TRBJ2-3, with TRBD2 matching 10 bases. This CDR3 contains 17 residues. V was clipped by 0 bases and J by 3 bases; unmatched bases: 6. CDR1 and CDR2 (germline): SGHVS, FQNEAQ. CDR3 nucleotide sequence: TGTGCCAGCAGCTTAGCGGCAGCGGGAGGGCCTACAGATACGCAGTATTTT. It translates to CASSLAAAGGPTDTQYF.

The rearrangement uses TRBV18 and TRBJ2-7; 7 bases match TRBD1. The V segment lost 8 bases and the J segment 7 bases; nucleotides outside the gene matches: 11. Germline V gives CDR1 KGHSH, CDR2 LQKENI. The length of the CDR3 is 13 residues. CDR3 nucleotides: TGTGCCAGCGGGGGACAGAGCCCCTCGGAGCAGTACTTC. Encoded protein: CASGGQSPSEQYF.